This entry lists 26 T cell receptor beta chains sequenced from one sample in a study of response to subunit inactivated influenza vaccine. Via MiXCR, TCRdb re-called the RT-PCR reads, giving one row per CDR3 protein. Of hundreds of thousands of distinct CDR3 sequences listed, approximately 15% are singletons. The starting material was PBMCs from blood, obtained less than 13 days after vaccination. All receptors derive from a man in his fifties who received an inactivated influenza vaccine.

The chain recombines TRBV6-5 with TRBJ1-6; D is uncertain. V lost 4 bases, J lost 4 bases, and 17 bases lay in between. The CDR3 totals 17 residues. Germline V lookup: CDR1 MNHEY, CDR2 SVGAGI. The CDR3 DNA follows: TGTGCCAGCAGTTCTCAGAAAGGGCCCCTTTATAATTCACCCCTCCACTTT. Translating it yields CASSSQKGPLYNSPLHF.

This clonotype was counted at least ten times. This chain connects TRBV11-2 to TRBJ2-7; 9 bases align to TRBD1. The V gene's germline CDR1 is SGHAT and CDR2 FQNNGV. V lost 5 bases and J lost 2; bases outside the gene matches: 7. The CDR3 length is 15 residues. The CDR3 loop is CASSRRGQGTYEQYF. The CDR3 DNA reads TGTGCCAGCAGCCGGCGTGGACAGGGGACCTACGAGCAGTACTTC.

The chain has TRBV7-9 and TRBJ2-1, with D perhaps matching TRBD1 (6 bases). Germline V gives CDR1 SEHNR, CDR2 FQNEAQ (reference sequence). Trimming stripped 8 bases from V and 9 bases from J, with 17 bases between. The CDR3 extends over 13 amino acids. The CDR3 protein is CASRQQGDGEQFF. As DNA, the CDR3 is TGTGCCAGCCGTCAACAGGGAGACGGTGAGCAGTTCTTC.

The chain is built from TRBV10-3 and TRBJ2-2; a possible D gene is TRBD1 (5 bases). Between the trimmed V and J ends, which lost 5 bases and 2 bases, there was a span of 15 bases. CDR3 size: 16 residues. The V gene's germline CDR1 is ENHRY and CDR2 SYGVKD. In DNA form, the CDR3 reads TGTGCCATCAGTCCCTCCAGGGCGAGCAACACCGGGGAGCTGTTTTTT. As protein: CAISPSRASNTGELFF.

This chain links TRBV24-1 with TRBJ1-5; maybe TRBD1 (5 bases). V was cut by 6 bases and J by 0 bases, with 8 bases left in between. Germline values: CDR1 KGHDR, CDR2 SFDVKD. CDR3 size: 14 residues. The CDR3 sequence is CATSWGDSNQPQHF. CDR3 coding DNA: TGTGCCACCAGTTGGGGGGATAGCAATCAGCCCCAGCATTTT.

This clonotype was seen a few times. The chain employs TRBV25-1 and TRBJ2-7; the D call may be TRBD1 or TRBD2 (5 bases each). From germline, CDR1 is MGHDK and CDR2 SYGVNS. With 4 bases removed from V and 1 base from J, the gap between germline ends came to 17 bases. The CDR3 length is 16 residues. The CDR3 DNA reads TGTGCCAGCAGTGTCTGGGACGCAGGTCGTTCCTACGAGCAGTACTTC. It is translated as CASSVWDAGRSYEQYF.

The table lists this clonotype with many counts. The chain has TRBV6-2 or TRBV6-3 and TRBJ2-1; D call uncertain. CDR1 is MNHEY, CDR2 SVGEGT, per germline. The V end lost 8 bases, the J end lost 4 bases, and 12 bases lay between the germline ends. CDR3 length: 13 residues. The CDR3 nucleotides read TGTGCCAGCCGAGAGACCGCTTACAATGAGCAGTTCTTC. Amino acid sequence: CASRETAYNEQFF.

This clonotype was observed a handful of times. This chain joins TRBV9 and TRBJ2-7, with D perhaps being TRBD1 or TRBD2 (5 bases each). The CDR3 is 12 residues long. CDR1 is SGDLS, CDR2 YYNGEE, per germline. V was clipped by 3 bases and J by 4 bases, with 8 bases between them. The CDR3 bases are TGTGCCAGCAGCGGGGACGAATACGAGCAGTACTTC. As protein: CASSGDEYEQYF. The whole variable domain, remainder taken from reference TRBV9 and TRBJ2-7, is DSGVTQTPKHLITATGQRVTLRCSPRSGDLSVYWYQQSLDQGLQFLIQYYNGEERAKGNILERFSAQQFPDLHSELNLSSLELGDSALYFCASSGDEYEQYFGPGTRLTVT.

This clonotype was detected only a few times. The CDR3 sequence is CASSFLAGGDAEQFF. The CDR3 DNA reads TGTGCCAGCAGCTTTTTAGCGGGGGGCGACGCTGAGCAGTTCTTC. The chain links TRBV5-6 to TRBJ2-1, with TRBD2 matching 10 bases. The CDR3 extends over 15 amino acids. Germline V gene sequence: CDR1 SGHDT, CDR2 YYEEEE. Trimming cost V 2 bases and J 9 bases; bases outside gene matches: 8. The full variable domain, with the rest looked up from reference TRBV5-6 and TRBJ2-1, is DAGVTQSPTHLIKTRGQQVTLRCSPKSGHDTVSWYQQALGQGPQFIFQYYEEEERQRGNFPDRFSGHQFPNYSSELNVNALLLGDSALYLCASSFLAGGDAEQFFGPGTRLTVL.

The chain has TRBV12-3 or TRBV12-4 and TRBJ1-5; D gene ambiguous. Between the trimmed V and J ends, which lost 1 base and 6 bases, there was a span of 7 bases. CDR3 length: 13 residues. CDR3 protein: CASSLEQRQPQHF. Here the CDR3 DNA reads TGTGCCAGCAGTTTAGAACAGCGTCAGCCCCAGCATTTT.

This chain uses TRBV7-8 with TRBJ2-3; D is ambiguous. V was shortened by 5 bases and J by 7 bases, with 19 bases between the two germline ends. In germline, CDR1 is SGHVS, CDR2 FQNEAQ. CDR3 length equals 15 residues. CDR3 bases: TGTGCCAGCAGCCCAACTGGCGTAACCTGGAATACGCAGTATTTT. Its translation: CASSPTGVTWNTQYF.

This sequence joins TRBV6-5 and TRBJ2-1, with D maybe TRBD1 (6 bases). Germline loops: CDR1 MNHEY, CDR2 SVGAGI. The V gene lost 1 base and the J gene lost 5 bases, with 9 bases spanning the gap. The CDR3 is 14 residues long. The CDR3 coding sequence is TGTGCCAGCAGTTACTGGACAGAAAACAATGAGCAGTTCTTC. Encoded protein: CASSYWTENNEQFF.

Notes on this clonotype: The junction does not match germline at one end; this may be a read error. The CDR3: CASSQIAADTQYF. The CDR3 DNA follows: TGTGCTAGCAGCCAAATAGCGGCAGATACGCAGTATTTT. The rearrangement uses TRBV7-7 and TRBJ2-3; a weak D match, TRBD2 (6 bases). The CDR3 has 13 residues. The germline gives CDR1 SSHAT, CDR2 FNYEAQ (reference sequence). The complete variable domain, with remaining parts taken from reference TRBV7-7 and TRBJ2-3, reads GAGVSQSPRYKVTKRGQDVTLRCDPISSHATLYWYQQALGQGPEFLTYFNYEAQPDKSGLPSDRFSAERPEGSISTLTIQRTEQRDSAMYRCASSQIAADTQYFGPGTRLTVL.

The chain is built from TRBV7-6 and TRBJ2-7, with TRBD2 matching over 9 bases. V lost 5 bases, J lost 6 bases, and 14 bases stayed unmatched. The CDR3 has 16 amino acids. Germline V gives CDR1 SGHVS, CDR2 FNYEAQ. CDR3 coding DNA: TGTGCCAGCAGCCGCCCTTTAGCGGGAGAGGTTCTCGAGCAGTACTTC. Translated: CASSRPLAGEVLEQYF.

In its sample, this clonotype was seen a few times. This sequence joins TRBV7-9 and TRBJ2-2; TRBD1 matches at 9 bases. With V trimmed by 5 bases and J by 1 base, 5 bases remained unmatched. CDR1 is SEHNR and CDR2 is FQNEAQ in the germline V gene (reference sequence). The CDR3 is made up of 16 amino acids. CDR3: CASSKPGQGNTGELFF. The CDR3 DNA sequence: TGTGCCAGCAGCAAGCCGGGACAGGGGAACACCGGGGAGCTGTTTTTT.

In this sample, this clonotype turned up a few times. The genes are TRBV27 and TRBJ2-1; the match to TRBD2 covers 7 bases. With 5 bases clipped from V and 5 bases from J, the junction kept 12 bases outside the gene matches. The CDR3 runs 16 residues. CDR1 and CDR2 from the germline V gene are MNHEY and SMNVEV (reference sequence). The CDR3 loop reads CASSPLRLAADNEQFF. The CDR3 DNA reads as TGTGCCAGCAGTCCATTACGACTAGCTGCTGACAATGAGCAGTTCTTC.

This clonotype was detected ten times or more. This sequence joins TRBV4-3 and TRBJ2-5; D is perhaps TRBD1 (5 bases). The CDR3 loop spans 15 amino acids. With 3 bases removed from V and 0 bases from J, the gap between germline ends came to 11 bases. CDR1 LGHNA and CDR2 YSLEER come from the germline V gene. CDR3 nucleotides: TGCGCCAGCAGCCAGGTACAGGAGAACCAAGAGACCCAGTACTTC. It encodes CASSQVQENQETQYF.

As concerns this clonotype: A much bigger clone sits one base away, suggesting this may be a read error. V gene TRBV11-2 combines with J gene TRBJ2-1; 9 nucleotides match TRBD2. The CDR3 contains 17 residues. Germline V gives CDR1 SGHAT, CDR2 FQNNGV. The CDR3, as DNA: TGTGCCAGCAGAACCCCGCGGGGGGGCCAGGCCTACCATGAGCAGTTCTTC. Translation gives CASRTPRGGQAYHEQFF. The full variable domain, rest sourced from reference TRBV11-2 and TRBJ2-1, is EAGVAQSPRYKIIEKRQSVAFWCNPISGHATLYWYQQILGQGPKLLIQFQNNGVVDDSQLPKDRFSAERLKGVDSTLKIQPAKLEDSAVYLCASRTPRGGQAYHEQFFGPGTRLTVL.

The V call is TRBV11-3, the J call TRBJ2-1; tentatively, D is TRBD2 (6 bases). CDR1 SGHNT and CDR2 YENEEA come from the germline V gene. The CDR3 extends over 15 amino acids. V shed 4 bases and J shed 0 bases, with 10 bases lying between them. CDR3 sequence: CASSSTRSSYNEQFF. The CDR3 nucleotides read TGTGCCAGCAGCTCGACTAGGAGCTCCTACAATGAGCAGTTCTTC.

The chain joins TRBV3-1 to TRBJ2-7; unclear D gene. V was clipped by 5 bases and J by 6 bases, with 14 bases between them. Germline-derived CDR1 and CDR2 are LGHDT and YNNKEL (reference sequence). The CDR3 runs to 13 residues. CDR3 nucleotide sequence: TGTGCCAGCAGCAGCTCAATCGGGCGCGAGCAGTACTTC. Translating gives CASSSSIGREQYF.

The chain employs TRBV20-1 and TRBJ2-7, with D perhaps matching TRBD2 (5 bases). Germline values: CDR1 DFQATT, CDR2 SNEGSKA (reference sequence). This CDR3 has 10 amino acids. Between the trimmed V and J ends, which lost 5 bases and 6 bases, there was a span of 8 bases. The CDR3 protein is CSAGEREQYF. Here the CDR3 DNA reads TGCAGTGCTGGGGAGCGCGAGCAGTACTTC.

V usage is TRBV5-1 and J usage is TRBJ1-1, with a weak D call TRBD1 (5 bases). V lost 0 bases and J 4 bases, leaving 10 bases between the germline ends. This CDR3 contains 14 residues. The V gene's germline CDR1 is SGHRS and CDR2 YFSETQ. In DNA form, the CDR3 reads TGCGCCAGCAGCTTGGACAGGCCGGGCACTGAAGCTTTCTTT. It codes for CASSLDRPGTEAFF.

This clonotype turned up a few times. The chain links TRBV27 to TRBJ2-1; 9 bases agree with TRBD1. Trimming took 5 bases from V and 8 from J; bases not matched to a gene: 7. Germline V CDR1 and CDR2: MNHEY, SMNVEV (reference sequence). The CDR3 is 14 residues long. For the CDR3, the DNA is TGTGCCAGCAGTCCAAGCACAGGGGGCGATGAGCAGTTCTTC. Residues: CASSPSTGGDEQFF.

This clonotype has a handful of counts. V and J are TRBV7-9 and TRBJ2-7; 7 bases match TRBD2. The CDR3 runs 15 residues. The trim removed 5 bases at V and 6 bases at J, leaving 13 bases unmatched. CDR1 is SEHNR and CDR2 is FQNEAQ in the germline V gene (reference sequence). CDR3 sequence: CASSPSPSGATEQYF. The CDR3, as DNA: TGTGCCAGCAGCCCCTCCCCAAGCGGGGCCACCGAGCAGTACTTC.

The chain employs TRBV4-1 and TRBJ2-3; 11 bases are shared with TRBD2. This CDR3 contains 16 residues. Per the germline V gene, CDR1 is MGHRA and CDR2 is YSYEKL. V shed 1 base and J 3 bases; nucleotides not matched to a gene: 3. The CDR3 sequence: CASSQGGTSGTDTQYF. The CDR3 coding sequence is TGCGCCAGCAGCCAAGGCGGGACTAGCGGTACAGATACGCAGTATTTT.

This clonotype has just a few counts. V is TRBV6-2 or TRBV6-3 and J is TRBJ2-7; TRBD1 agrees at 8 bases. This CDR3 region has 15 residues. J was trimmed by 4 bases and V by 10 bases; bases with no gene match: 15. Germline CDR1 is MNHEY and CDR2 is SVGEGT. CDR3 amino acids: CATRGPRTGTYEQYF. The CDR3 nucleotides are TGTGCCACCAGGGGGCCCCGGACAGGGACGTACGAGCAGTACTTC.